Below are 11 T cell receptor beta chains sequenced from a single sample in a study of T cells after posttransplantation cyclophosphamide. TCRdb's table, derived via immunoSEQ multiplex PCR, lists solely in-frame clones and lacks some. The sample holds about 20,000 clones; almost 99% are singletons and the top ten take about 0.15%. The naive gate required viable CD3+CD4+ or CD3+CD8+ cells with CCR7+CD45RA+CD45RO-CD95-CD27+CD28+ phenotype. Sequencing input: naive CD4+ T cells sorted from PBMCs. The receptors come from a man aged 35 to 55 in good health, CMV-negative, and a related stem cell transplant donor.

This sequence joins TRBV9 and TRBJ2-7, with 8 bases matching TRBD2. The trim removed 0 bases at V and 6 bases at J, leaving 11 bases unmatched. The CDR3 has 16 residues. Looked up from germline, CDR1 is SGDLS and CDR2 is YYNGEE. CDR3 amino acids: CASSVAPGIAGSEQYF. The CDR3 DNA reads as TGTGCCAGCAGCGTAGCTCCCGGGATAGCGGGAAGCGAGCAGTACTTC.

The chain joins TRBV15 to TRBJ2-3; perhaps TRBD2 as D (6 bases). The CDR3 runs 13 residues. V was cut by 5 bases and J by 9 bases, with 15 bases left in between. CDR1 and CDR2 from the germline V gene are LNHNV and YYDKDF (reference sequence). The CDR3 coding sequence is TGTGCCACCAGCCGCCAGCTGGCGGGGACGCAGTATTTT. This encodes CATSRQLAGTQYF.

DNA of the CDR3: TGTGCCAGCGTCGAATCACAGGGGGCAGCGAATGAAAAACTGTTTTTT. Translating gives CASVESQGAANEKLFF. The chain has TRBV2 and TRBJ1-4, with 9 bases lining up with TRBD1. J gave up 5 bases and V 8 bases, and 12 bases lay outside the gene matches. This CDR3 comprises 16 residues. Germline CDR1 SNHLY, CDR2 FYNNEI.

The rearrangement links TRBV19 to TRBJ2-3; 9 bases agree with TRBD1. This CDR3 is 13 amino acids long. Germline assignment: CDR1 LNHDA and CDR2 SQIVND (reference sequence). V lost 11 bases to trimming and J lost 3 bases; unmatched junction nucleotides: 6. CDR3 region: CAARGTGTDTQYF. The CDR3 coding sequence is TGTGCCGCGAGGGGGACAGGGACAGATACGCAGTATTTT.

The chain has TRBV5-1 and TRBJ2-5, with TRBD1 matching over 7 bases. Trimming took 2 bases from V and 2 from J; bases not matched to a gene: 3. The CDR3 totals 14 residues. Germline loops: CDR1 SGHRS, CDR2 YFSETQ. CDR3 in amino acids: CASSLPGQQETQYF. In DNA, the CDR3 is TGCGCCAGCAGCTTACCGGGACAGCAAGAGACCCAGTACTTC.

The chain is built from TRBV14 and TRBJ2-1; 8 bases fit TRBD2. V shed 2 bases and J 0 bases; nucleotides not matched to a gene: 12. CDR1 and CDR2 from the germline V gene are SGHDN and FVKESK. CDR3 length: 19 residues. The CDR3 sequence is CASSQLGRALVASYNEQFF. The CDR3 nucleotides are TGTGCCAGCAGCCAACTCGGGAGGGCCCTAGTTGCCTCCTACAATGAGCAGTTCTTC.

The CDR3 nucleotides are TGTGCCAGCAGCCATCCCGATGTGATTAGCGTTCGGAGGCAGTTCTTC. This translates into CASSHPDVISVRRQFF. The V gene is TRBV11-2, the J gene TRBJ2-1, with a possible D match to TRBD2 (5 bases). The CDR3 spans 16 residues. The V end was cut by 5 bases, the J end by 12 bases, with 26 bases between. Per germline, CDR1 SGHAT and CDR2 FQNNGV. Full variable domain (outside the CDR3, taken from reference TRBV11-2 and TRBJ2-1): EAGVAQSPRYKIIEKRQSVAFWCNPISGHATLYWYQQILGQGPKLLIQFQNNGVVDDSQLPKDRFSAERLKGVDSTLKIQPAKLEDSAVYLCASSHPDVISVRRQFFGPGTRLTVL.

The genes are TRBV21-1 and TRBJ2-7; the table assigns TRBD2, which was not confirmed against the DNA. TRBV21-1 is an annotated pseudogene. This CDR3 is 19 amino acids long. The CDR3 region has the DNA TGTGCCAGCAGCAAAGCGCGGGGCCTAGCGGGAGGTAGCTCCTACGAGCAGTACTTC. It is translated as CASSKARGLAGGSSYEQYF.

J is TRBJ2-3 and V is TRBV29-1; possible D gene TRBD2, 5 bases. This CDR3 is built from 14 residues. Germline loops: CDR1 SQVTM, CDR2 ANQGSEA. Trimming removed 1 base at V and 1 base at J, with 9 bases between. CDR3 in amino acids: CSVEVSGGTDTQYF. Here the CDR3 DNA reads TGCAGCGTTGAAGTGAGCGGCGGCACAGATACGCAGTATTTT.

V and J are TRBV7-2 and TRBJ1-2, with D unresolved. The CDR3 length is 18 residues. Germline loops: CDR1 SGHTA, CDR2 FQGNSA. V was pared by 3 bases and J by 1 base, with 21 bases between. The CDR3 region has the DNA TGTGCCAGCAGCTTTCGTTGGGCAGGCCCTCTCCATAACTATGGCTACACCTTC. Its protein is CASSFRWAGPLHNYGYTF. Based on the CDR3 plus reference TRBV7-2 and TRBJ1-2, the full variable domain is GAGVSQSPSNKVTEKGKDVELRCDPISGHTALYWYRQSLGQGLEFLIYFQGNSAPDKSGLPSDRFSAERTGGSVSTLTIQRTQQEDSAVYLCASSFRWAGPLHNYGYTFGSGTRLTVV.

The chain carries TRBV5-5 and TRBJ2-7; D might be TRBD1 (6 bases). The length of the CDR3 is 14 residues. The V gene lost 4 bases and the J gene lost 2 bases, with 13 bases spanning the gap. Per the germline V gene, CDR1 is SGHKS and CDR2 is YYEKEE (reference sequence). As DNA, the CDR3 is TGTGCCAGCAGCCGTAAGGACAGCGCCTACGAGCAGTACTTC. It is translated as CASSRKDSAYEQYF.